Listed below are T cell receptor beta chains from one sample, sequenced in a study of cytomegalovirus exposure and HLA in healthy donors. Using immunoSEQ multiplex PCR, the repertoire was profiled, and TCRdb retains in-frame clones only, with some absent. The profile shows about 200,000 clones, 65% to 90% of them singletons. The sequencing input was PBMCs. The receptor set was obtained from a girl aged 10-17 years in good health and CMV-seronegative. CDR3s include the opening cysteine and the closing phenylalanine or tryptophan.

V gene	J gene	CDR3 protein
TRBV7-9	TRBJ2-1	CASSPKRGGRGNEQFF
TRBV28	TRBJ1-5	CASSPSRTGGSGQPQHF
TRBV4-3	TRBJ2-2	CASSQSKTVTGELFF
TRBV5-6	TRBJ2-3	CASSFRVLSTDTQYF
TRBV27	TRBJ1-1	CASYPLRRTDHTEAFF
TRBV28	TRBJ2-3	CASSVGTSIADTQYF
TRBV4-1	TRBJ2-7	CASSQGEGGEQYF
TRBV13	TRBJ2-1	CASSLGTTGNGQFF
TRBV9	TRBJ2-3	CASSQTSGTSTDTQYF
TRBV2	TRBJ1-3	CASEMTARNTIYF
TRBV5-1	TRBJ2-7	CASSKDSYEQYF